These T cell receptor beta chains were read from a single sample in a study of blood T cells in healthy people across ages. MiXCR was run by TCRdb on the 5' RACE reads, yielding one entry per CDR3 protein. Altogether about 720,000 distinct CDR3 sequences are present, over 20% being singletons, with the ten largest covering less than 25%. Sequencing used blood. Source of these receptors: a man aged 65 to 85 in good health. The CDR3 runs from the conserved cysteine through the conserved F or W. The D gene is left open where the match is weak. Clone size is not always given. Where it is, it says once, few, many or a class for expanded clones.

clone size	V gene	J gene	D gene	CDR3 DNA	CDR3 protein
.	TRBV3-1	TRBJ2-1	TRBD2	TGTGCCAGCAGCCGATTCAGACTAGCGGGGGCCCCTTACAATGAGCAGTTCTTC	CASSRFRLAGAPYNEQFF
few	TRBV5-1	TRBJ2-7	TRBD2	TGCGCCAGCAGCTTGGTCCAGCGGGGGAACTACGAGCAGTACTTC	CASSLVQRGNYEQYF
few	TRBV5-1	TRBJ2-2	TRBD2	TGCGCCAGCAGCGGCAAAGCGGGGGCCATAACCGGGGAGCTGTTTTTT	CASSGKAGAITGELFF
.	TRBV5-6	TRBJ1-2	.	TGTGCCAGCAGCGCCGGGCTTAGCTATGGCTACACCTTC	CASSAGLSYGYTF
.	TRBV20-1	TRBJ2-1	TRBD2	TGCAGTGCAAAGGGAAGCGGGAGGTTAAATGAGCAGTTCTTC	CSAKGSGRLNEQFF
.	TRBV29-1	TRBJ1-2	TRBD1	TGCAGCGCCTCACCACAGGGGGCAAGGGGCTACACCTTC	CSASPQGARGYTF
.	TRBV7-9	TRBJ1-4	.	TGTGCCAGCAGTCGTGTGGGGGGGGATCTGGAAAAACTGTTTTTT	CASSRVGGDLEKLFF
few	TRBV5-1	TRBJ2-1	.	TGCGCCAGCAGCAACCCCCTCTTGCGGGACTCCTACAATGAGCAGTTCTTC	CASSNPLLRDSYNEQFF
.	TRBV20-1	TRBJ2-1	TRBD2	TGCAGTGCGGCTAGCGGGAATCATGTCGGTGAGCAGTTCTTC	CSAASGNHVGEQFF
few	TRBV4-3	TRBJ2-1	TRBD2	TGCGCCAGCAGCCAAGACGTACTAGCGTCCTACAATGAGCAGTTCTTC	CASSQDVLASYNEQFF
many	TRBV4-2	TRBJ1-1	.	TGTGCCAGCAGCCAAGGGGGGCACACTGAAGCTTTCTTT	CASSQGGHTEAFF
.	TRBV20-1	TRBJ2-1	.	TGCAGTGCTAGAGGCGTTAATGAGCAGTTCTTC	CSARGVNEQFF
.	TRBV3-1	TRBJ2-7	.	TGTGCCAGCAGCCAAGATAGACGGGGTAGCTCCTACGAGCAGTACTTC	CASSQDRRGSSYEQYF
.	TRBV25-1	TRBJ1-4	.	TGTGCCAGCAGTGATGGCGGGACCTTTGATGAAAAACTGTTTTTT	CASSDGGTFDEKLFF
.	TRBV20-1	TRBJ1-5	.	TGCAGTGCCCGGAATAGCAATCAGCCCCAGCATTTT	CSARNSNQPQHF
.	TRBV5-6	TRBJ1-2	.	TGTGCCAGCAGCTCATGGGGACGGTTCTATGGCTACACCTTC	CASSSWGRFYGYTF
few	TRBV30	TRBJ2-3	.	TGTGCCTGGAGTCGGGGGACAGATACGCAGTATTTT	CAWSRGTDTQYF
.	TRBV5-1	TRBJ1-2	.	TGCGCCAGCAGCTTGGGCAGGGGCCTCGCCCGGGCTAACTATGGCTACACCTTC	CASSLGRGLARANYGYTF
many	TRBV19	TRBJ1-1	.	TGTGCCAGTAGCCTCCGGGACGGCTACACTGAAGCTTTCTTT	CASSLRDGYTEAFF
.	TRBV27	TRBJ1-2	.	TGTGCCAGCAGTTTTAGGCCTCCCTATGGCTACACCTTC	CASSFRPPYGYTF
.	TRBV5-6	TRBJ1-1	.	TGTGCCAGCAGCTCATCAGACAGGTTCGCTGAAGCTTTCTTT	CASSSSDRFAEAFF
many	TRBV29-1	TRBJ1-4	.	TGCAGCGTTATGGGAGGGGAAAAACTGTTTTTT	CSVMGGEKLFF
.	TRBV7-9	TRBJ2-7	.	TGTGCCAGCAGCTTTATTGCTGACGAGCAGTACTTC	CASSFIADEQYF
.	TRBV7-9	TRBJ1-5	.	TGTGCCAGCAGCTTATCCGGGGGGCAGAATCAGCCCCAGCATTTT	CASSLSGGQNQPQHF
.	TRBV6-5	TRBJ2-3	TRBD2	TGTGCCAGCAGTTTTGCTAGCGGCCGTACGCAGTATTTT	CASSFASGRTQYF
.	TRBV6-5	TRBJ1-2	.	TGTGCCAGCAGAAACGGGGGGGGCTATGGCTACACCTTC	CASRNGGGYGYTF
.	TRBV20-1	TRBJ2-3	TRBD2	TGCAGTGCGACTCGACTAGCGGGTCGCACAGATACGCAGTATTTT	CSATRLAGRTDTQYF
.	TRBV10-3	TRBJ2-5	.	TGTGCCATCAGTTTTCGACTCCAAGAGACCCAGTACTTC	CAISFRLQETQYF
few	TRBV19	TRBJ1-1	TRBD1	TGTGCCAGTAGGCTAACAGGGGAAGGGACTGAAGCTTTCTTT	CASRLTGEGTEAFF
.	TRBV20-1	TRBJ1-1	.	TGCAGTGCTCGACAGCCTGGCGCTGAAGCTTTCTTT	CSARQPGAEAFF
.	TRBV7-2	TRBJ2-5	.	TGTGCCAGCAGCTTAGCGATTAGCGCCGCTTCGGAGACCCAGTACTTC	CASSLAISAASETQYF
few	TRBV21-1	TRBJ1-3	.	TGTGCCAGCAGCTCCCTTGACAGGATCTCTGGAAACACCATATATTTT	CASSSLDRISGNTIYF
few	TRBV14	TRBJ2-4	.	TGTGCCAGCAGCCAATCCGGACGGGGCGGACCTGTTAACATTCAGTACTTC	CASSQSGRGGPVNIQYF
.	TRBV6-6	TRBJ2-3	TRBD2	TGTGCCAGCAGTACGGGGGGGTCAGATACGCAGTATTTT	CASSTGGSDTQYF
.	TRBV4-1	TRBJ2-1	TRBD1	TGCGCCAGCAGCCTCTATACCCAACAGGGGGATGAGCAGTTCTTC	CASSLYTQQGDEQFF
.	TRBV10-3	TRBJ1-1	.	TGTGCCATCAGTGAGAAAGGGAGGGGAAACGCTGAAGCTTTCTTT	CAISEKGRGNAEAFF
few	TRBV5-1	TRBJ1-5	.	TGCGCCAGCAGCTTGTCCCCGGGAATGCGGGATCAGCCCCAGCATTTT	CASSLSPGMRDQPQHF
.	TRBV7-3	TRBJ2-1	.	TGTGCCAGCAGCTTAACGAGGATAGCGACTAACAATGAGCAGTTCTTC	CASSLTRIATNNEQFF
.	TRBV12-3/TRBV12-4	TRBJ1-2	.	TGTGCCAGCAGCTTGACACAAATCTATGGCTACACCTTC	CASSLTQIYGYTF
many	TRBV20-1	TRBJ2-1	.	TGCAGTGCTAGAGACCGGACTGAGCAGTTCTTC	CSARDRTEQFF
few	TRBV29-1	TRBJ1-1	.	TGCAGCGCAACTTCCCCAGGGGACGGAGCTTTCTTT	CSATSPGDGAFF
.	TRBV18	TRBJ1-4	.	TGTGCCAGCTCACCAGGGGCTCTCGAAAAACTGTTTTTT	CASSPGALEKLFF
few	TRBV6-6	TRBJ1-2	TRBD1	TGTGCCAGCAGTTATGCCGGGACAGCGTATGGCTACACCTTC	CASSYAGTAYGYTF
once	TRBV29-1	TRBJ2-3	.	TGCAGCGTTACGACAGATTTGGTCACAGATACGCAGTATTTT	CSVTTDLVTDTQYF
few	TRBV5-1	TRBJ2-5	TRBD2	TGCGCCAGCAGCTCCGGACTAGCGGGGGTCCAAGAGACCCAGTACTTC	CASSSGLAGVQETQYF
few	TRBV6-2/TRBV6-3	TRBJ1-5	.	TGTGCCAGCAGCCCCCGGGCTCAGACGGGCTATCAGCCCCAGCATTTT	CASSPRAQTGYQPQHF